Each of the 18 T cell receptor beta chains below was sequenced from the same sample in a study of response to subunit inactivated influenza vaccine. From the RT-PCR reads, TCRdb called clonotypes with MiXCR, one entry per CDR3 protein. The sample lists approximately 170,000 distinct CDR3 sequences; approximately 15% were seen once. The sequencing used CD8+ T cells sorted from PBMCs, collected less than 6 days after vaccination. All receptors come from a man aged 50 to 60 who received an inactivated influenza vaccine.

Concerning this clonotype itself: A much larger clone is a single base away; this may be a read error. The chain joins TRBV7-9 to TRBJ2-7, with D unclear. CDR3 size: 11 residues. V was cut by 2 bases and J by 5 bases, with 4 bases left in between. Germline CDR1 SEHNR, CDR2 FQNEAQ (reference sequence). CDR3 sequence (DNA): TGTGCCAGCAGCTTAAACAACGAGCAGTACTTC. Its protein product is CASSLNNEQYF.

This clonotype occurred a few times. The chain links TRBV6-5 to TRBJ2-2, with 8 bases aligning to TRBD1. This CDR3 is 17 amino acids long. Germline CDR1 MNHEY, CDR2 SVGAGI. The V segment lost 0 bases and the J segment 4 bases; nucleotides outside the gene matches: 7. For the CDR3, the DNA is TGTGCCAGCAGTTACTCTTGGGCAGGGGGCTCCACCGGGGAGCTGTTTTTT. It is translated as CASSYSWAGGSTGELFF.

The rearrangement uses TRBV4-2 and TRBJ2-5, with D unclear. CDR3 length equals 12 residues. Germline values: CDR1 LGHNA, CDR2 YNFKEQ. V lost 2 bases and J 5 bases, leaving 6 bases between the germline ends. CDR3 protein: CASSQPSETQYF. CDR3 DNA sequence: TGTGCCAGCAGCCAACCGAGTGAGACCCAGTACTTC.

The chain employs TRBV6-2 or TRBV6-3 and TRBJ1-5, with a tentative D call TRBD1 (6 bases). V was shortened by 5 bases and J by 6 bases, with 17 bases between the two germline ends. The CDR3 is made up of 15 amino acids. Germline CDR1 reads MNHEY; CDR2 reads SVGEGT. Here the CDR3 DNA reads TGTGCCAGCAGTGGAAACAGGGTTTTCGCTCAGCCCCAGCATTTT. Translated: CASSGNRVFAQPQHF.

This clonotype has only a few counts. This chain links TRBV12-5 with TRBJ2-1; D gene uncertain. V lost 2 bases to trimming and J lost 7 bases, with 6 bases between them. The CDR3 is 12 amino acids. The V gene's germline CDR1 is LGHNT and CDR2 FRNRAP. DNA for the CDR3: TGTGCTAGTGGTTTGTCTACTAATGAGCAGTTCTTC. It translates to CASGLSTNEQFF.

The rearrangement uses TRBV28 and TRBJ1-4; D gene unclear. CDR1 MDHEN and CDR2 SYDVKM come from the germline V gene. Between the trimmed V and J ends, which lost 2 bases and 8 bases, there was a span of 9 bases. This CDR3 is 13 amino acids long. The CDR3 region has the DNA TGTGCCAGCAGTTTAGGCCCGCGGGAAAAACTGTTTTTT. Translating gives CASSLGPREKLFF.

This clonotype occurred a few times. The chain employs TRBV5-1 and TRBJ2-3; D is perhaps TRBD1 (6 bases). The CDR3 is 16 amino acids. Trimming left V 0 bases short and J 0 bases short, with 11 bases between. Germline V CDR1 and CDR2: SGHRS, YFSETQ. CDR3 sequence: CASSLVQGVSTDTQYF. CDR3 in DNA: TGCGCCAGCAGCTTGGTACAGGGCGTAAGCACAGATACGCAGTATTTT.

The chain links TRBV21-1 to TRBJ2-4. TRBV21-1 has pseudogene status. This CDR3 spans 14 amino acids. In nucleotides, the CDR3 is TGTGCCAGCAGAACCAGGGTACCCAAAAACATTCAGTACTTC. This codes for CASRTRVPKNIQYF.

The CDR3 coding sequence is TGTGCCAGCAGCTTAGGTCCTGGTCAGCCGACCTACGAGCAGTACTTC. Translation gives CASSLGPGQPTYEQYF. The chain combines TRBV7-9 with TRBJ2-7; no reliable D call. The CDR3 covers 16 residues. V lost 1 base to trimming and J lost 2 bases, with 15 bases between them. Germline assignment: CDR1 SEHNR and CDR2 FQNEAQ (reference sequence).

This clonotype has ten or more counts. The chain couples TRBV4-1 to TRBJ2-2; 10 positions agree with TRBD1. J lost 7 bases, V lost 0 bases, and 8 bases had no gene match. The germline CDR1 and CDR2 sequences are MGHRA and YSYEKL. The CDR3 has 17 amino acids. Here the CDR3 DNA reads TGCGCCAGCAGCCAAGATATTGGGGACAGGGGAATCGGGGAGCTGTTTTTT. It specifies CASSQDIGDRGIGELFF.

This clonotype occurred many times. This chain connects TRBV11-2 to TRBJ2-1, with D perhaps TRBD1 or TRBD2 (5 bases each). CDR1 is SGHAT and CDR2 is FQNNGV in the germline V gene. V dropped 0 bases and J dropped 5 bases, with 5 bases sitting between them. The CDR3 is 13 residues long. CDR3 DNA: TGTGCCAGCAGCTTAGAGGGACACAATGAGCAGTTCTTC. It specifies CASSLEGHNEQFF.

V is TRBV12-3 or TRBV12-4 and J is TRBJ2-1, with D unresolved. Trimming removed 3 bases from V and 9 bases from J, with 15 bases in between. CDR3 length: 14 amino acids. CDR3 in amino acids: CASSFLLDSPEQFF. In nucleotides, the CDR3 is TGTGCCAGCAGTTTTTTATTAGACTCTCCTGAGCAGTTCTTC.

This chain connects TRBV27 to TRBJ2-7; D perhaps matches TRBD1 (5 bases). Germline CDR1 MNHEY, CDR2 SMNVEV (reference sequence). Trimming cost V 5 bases and J 6 bases, with 23 bases left between them. The CDR3 has 16 amino acids. The CDR3 sequence is CASSTVDGKAGAEQYF. For the CDR3, the DNA is TGTGCCAGCAGTACCGTTGACGGAAAGGCTGGGGCCGAGCAGTACTTC.

The chain is built from TRBV10-3 and TRBJ2-5, with D perhaps matching TRBD1 or TRBD2 (6 bases each). The CDR3 is made up of 14 amino acids. Trimming shortened V by 4 bases and J by 4 bases, and 13 bases separated the two germline ends. Germline CDR1 and CDR2: ENHRY and SYGVKD. CDR3 amino acids: CAISGGALVETQYF. CDR3 nucleotide sequence: TGTGCCATCAGTGGGGGGGCACTGGTAGAGACCCAGTACTTC.

In this sample, this clonotype turned up a few times. The chain has TRBV3-1 and TRBJ2-7; maybe TRBD1 (5 bases). This CDR3 contains 15 residues. Germline CDR1 LGHDT, CDR2 YNNKEL (reference sequence). V lost 0 bases to trimming and J lost 3 bases, with 12 bases between them. The CDR3: CASSQDRAGFYEQYF. The CDR3 bases are TGTGCCAGCAGCCAAGATCGGGCAGGGTTCTACGAGCAGTACTTC.

J is TRBJ2-5 and V is TRBV7-6; 8 bases match TRBD1. After removal of 8 bases from V and 5 bases from J, the junction contained 13 bases not matched to a gene. The CDR3 loop spans 15 amino acids. Germline lookup yields CDR1 SGHVS and CDR2 FNYEAQ. The CDR3 protein is CASGRQGARSETQYF. CDR3 bases: TGTGCCAGCGGACGGCAGGGGGCGCGTTCGGAGACCCAGTACTTC.

This clonotype was counted a few times. This rearrangement joins TRBV27 to TRBJ2-3; D could derive from TRBD1 or TRBD2 (5 bases each). Germline assignment: CDR1 MNHEY and CDR2 SMNVEV (reference sequence). V lost 1 base and J 1 base, leaving 15 bases between the germline ends. This CDR3 contains 17 residues. The CDR3 region is CASSLFRGRGGTDTQYF. CDR3 nucleotide sequence: TGTGCCAGCAGTTTATTTCGGGGCCGAGGGGGCACAGATACGCAGTATTTT.

This clonotype was observed a few times. The chain uses TRBV4-1 and TRBJ2-7; no clear D. V lost 1 base, J lost 3 bases, and 10 bases lay in between. The CDR3 spans 14 residues. Germline values: CDR1 MGHRA, CDR2 YSYEKL. The DNA of the CDR3 is TGCGCCAGCAGCCAAGTTTCCGCTTACTACGAGCAGTACTTC. As protein: CASSQVSAYYEQYF.